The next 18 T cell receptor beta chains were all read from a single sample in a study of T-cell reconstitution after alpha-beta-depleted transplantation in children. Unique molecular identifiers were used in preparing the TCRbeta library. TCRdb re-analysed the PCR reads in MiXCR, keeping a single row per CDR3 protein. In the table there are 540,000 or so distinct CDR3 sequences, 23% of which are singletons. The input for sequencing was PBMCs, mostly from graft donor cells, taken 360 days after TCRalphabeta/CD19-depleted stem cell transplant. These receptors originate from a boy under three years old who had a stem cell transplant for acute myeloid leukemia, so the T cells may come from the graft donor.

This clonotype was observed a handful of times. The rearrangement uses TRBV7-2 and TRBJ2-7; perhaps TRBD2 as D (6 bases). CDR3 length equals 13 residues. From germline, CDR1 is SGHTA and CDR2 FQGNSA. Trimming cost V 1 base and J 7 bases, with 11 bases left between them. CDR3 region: CASSLEAGREQYV. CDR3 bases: TGTGCCAGCAGCTTAGAGGCGGGGCGGGAGCAGTACGTC.

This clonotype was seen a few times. The CDR3 region is CSRTGDYGYTF. The DNA for the CDR3 is TGCAGTCGGACAGGGGACTATGGCTACACCTTC. The chain employs TRBV20-1 and TRBJ1-2, with 9 bases aligning to TRBD1. This CDR3 comprises 11 residues. V lost 8 bases to trimming and J lost 3 bases; unmatched junction nucleotides: 1. Germline CDR1 and CDR2: DFQATT and SNEGSKA (reference sequence).

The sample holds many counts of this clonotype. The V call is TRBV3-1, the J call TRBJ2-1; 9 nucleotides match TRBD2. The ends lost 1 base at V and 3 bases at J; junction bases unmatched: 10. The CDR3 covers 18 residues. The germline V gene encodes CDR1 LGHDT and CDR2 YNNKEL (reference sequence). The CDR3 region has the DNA TGTGCCAGCAGCCAAGCCCCTCATAGCGGGGGCCTCTACAATGAGCAGTTCTTC. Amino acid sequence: CASSQAPHSGGLYNEQFF.

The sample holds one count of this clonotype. This CDR3 is CASSPLLGYYEQFF. In nucleotides, the CDR3 is TGTGCCAGCAGCCCCCTCCTAGGGTACTATGAGCAGTTCTTC. The chain links TRBV9 to TRBJ2-1; no reliable D call. The CDR3 spans 14 residues. Germline V gene sequence: CDR1 SGDLS, CDR2 YYNGEE. Trimming stripped 4 bases from V and 8 bases from J, with 16 bases between.

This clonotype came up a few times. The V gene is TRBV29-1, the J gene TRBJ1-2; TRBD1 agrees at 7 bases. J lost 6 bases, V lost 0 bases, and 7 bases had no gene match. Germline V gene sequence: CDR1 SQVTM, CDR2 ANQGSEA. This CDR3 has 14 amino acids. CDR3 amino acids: CSVEDRRGRNGYTF. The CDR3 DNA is TGCAGCGTTGAAGATCGGAGGGGGCGGAATGGCTACACCTTC.

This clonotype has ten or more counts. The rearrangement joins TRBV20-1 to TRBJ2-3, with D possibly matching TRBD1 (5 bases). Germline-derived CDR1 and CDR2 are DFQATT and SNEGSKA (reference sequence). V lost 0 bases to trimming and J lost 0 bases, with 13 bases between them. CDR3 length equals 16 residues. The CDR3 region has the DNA TGCAGTGCTAGAGAGCCCAGGGCTAGGAGCACAGATACGCAGTATTTT. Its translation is CSAREPRARSTDTQYF.

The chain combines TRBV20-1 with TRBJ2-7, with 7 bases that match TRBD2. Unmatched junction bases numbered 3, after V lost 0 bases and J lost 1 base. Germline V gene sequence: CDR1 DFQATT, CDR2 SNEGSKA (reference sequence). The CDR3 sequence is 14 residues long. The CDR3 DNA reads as TGCAGTGCTAGAGAAGCGGGGAGGTCCTACGAGCAGTACGTC. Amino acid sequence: CSAREAGRSYEQYV.

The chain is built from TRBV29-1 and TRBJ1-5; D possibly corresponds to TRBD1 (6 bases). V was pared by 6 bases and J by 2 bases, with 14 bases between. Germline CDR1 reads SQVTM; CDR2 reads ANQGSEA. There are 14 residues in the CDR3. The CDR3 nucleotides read TGCAGCGTGGGAGAGGGGGGAGGCAATCAGCCCCAGCATTTT. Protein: CSVGEGGGNQPQHF.

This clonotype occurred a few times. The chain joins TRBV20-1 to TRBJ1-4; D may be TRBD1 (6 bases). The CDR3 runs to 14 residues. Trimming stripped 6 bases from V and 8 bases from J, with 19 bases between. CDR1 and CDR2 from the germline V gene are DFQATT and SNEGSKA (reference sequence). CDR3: CSADVTGRGEKLFF. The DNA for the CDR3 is TGCAGTGCCGACGTCACAGGAAGGGGGGAAAAACTGTTTTTT.

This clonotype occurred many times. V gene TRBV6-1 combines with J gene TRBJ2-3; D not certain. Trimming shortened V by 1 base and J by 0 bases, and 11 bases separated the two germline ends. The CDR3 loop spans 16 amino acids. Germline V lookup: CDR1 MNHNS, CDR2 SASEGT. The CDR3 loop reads CASSEGRSWSTDTQYF. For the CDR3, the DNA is TGTGCCAGCAGTGAAGGGCGTAGTTGGAGCACAGATACGCAGTATTTT.

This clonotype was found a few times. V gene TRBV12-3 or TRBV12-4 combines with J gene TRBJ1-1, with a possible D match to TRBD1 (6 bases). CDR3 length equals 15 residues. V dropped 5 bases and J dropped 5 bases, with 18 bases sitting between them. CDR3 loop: CASSDNREGRTEAFF. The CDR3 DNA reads TGTGCCAGCAGTGACAACAGGGAAGGAAGAACTGAAGCTTTCTTT.

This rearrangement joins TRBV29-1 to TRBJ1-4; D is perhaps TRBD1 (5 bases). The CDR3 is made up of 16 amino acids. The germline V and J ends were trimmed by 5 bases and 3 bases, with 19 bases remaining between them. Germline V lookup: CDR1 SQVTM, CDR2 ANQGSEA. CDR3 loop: CSVWTAAAGANEKLFF. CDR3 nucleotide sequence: TGCAGCGTTTGGACGGCAGCAGCGGGGGCTAATGAAAAACTGTTTTTT.

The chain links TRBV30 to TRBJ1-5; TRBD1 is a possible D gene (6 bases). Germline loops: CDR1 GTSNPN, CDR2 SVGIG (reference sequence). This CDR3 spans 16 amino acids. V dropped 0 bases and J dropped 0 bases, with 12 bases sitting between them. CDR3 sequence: CAWSVQTGGSNQPQHF. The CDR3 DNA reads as TGTGCCTGGAGTGTACAGACAGGAGGTAGCAATCAGCCCCAGCATTTT.

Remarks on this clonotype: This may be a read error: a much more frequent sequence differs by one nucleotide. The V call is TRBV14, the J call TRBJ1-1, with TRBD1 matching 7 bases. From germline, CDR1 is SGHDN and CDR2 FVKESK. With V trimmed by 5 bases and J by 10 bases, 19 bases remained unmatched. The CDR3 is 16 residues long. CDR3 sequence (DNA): TGTGCCAGCAGCGATGTTGACCTAGGGGGCTTACCTGGAGCTTTCTTT. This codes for CASSDVDLGGLPGAFF. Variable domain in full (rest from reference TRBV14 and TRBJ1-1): EAGVTQFPSHSVIEKGQTVTLRCDPISGHDNLYWYRRVMGKEIKFLLHFVKESKQDESGMPNNRFLAERTGGTYSTLKVQPAELEDSGVYFCASSDVDLGGLPGAFFGQGTRLTVV.

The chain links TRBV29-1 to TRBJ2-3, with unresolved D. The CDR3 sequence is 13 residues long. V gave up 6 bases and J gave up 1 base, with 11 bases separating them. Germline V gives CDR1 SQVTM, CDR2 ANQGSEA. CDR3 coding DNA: TGCAGCGTGCGCCCGGGTGGCACAGATACGCAGTATTTT. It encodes CSVRPGGTDTQYF.

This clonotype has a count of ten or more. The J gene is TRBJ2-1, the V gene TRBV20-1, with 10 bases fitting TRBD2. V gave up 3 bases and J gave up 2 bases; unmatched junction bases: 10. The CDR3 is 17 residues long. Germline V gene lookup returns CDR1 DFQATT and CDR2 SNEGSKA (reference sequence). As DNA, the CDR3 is TGCAGTGCTAGTACTCTAGCGGGGGTAGGGACCTACAATGAGCAGTTCTTC. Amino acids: CSASTLAGVGTYNEQFF.

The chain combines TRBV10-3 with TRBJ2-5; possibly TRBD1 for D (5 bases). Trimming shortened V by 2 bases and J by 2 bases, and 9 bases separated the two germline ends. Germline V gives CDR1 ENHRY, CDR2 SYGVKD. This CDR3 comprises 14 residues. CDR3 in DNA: TGTGCCATCAGTGAGGGACAAAATCAAGAGACCCAGTACTTC. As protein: CAISEGQNQETQYF.

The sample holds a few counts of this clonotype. CDR3: CSAQRGTGPNEAFF. The CDR3 bases are TGCAGTGCTCAGCGGGGGACAGGGCCAAATGAAGCTTTCTTT. The rearrangement joins TRBV20-1 to TRBJ1-1; 9 positions match TRBD1. Germline loops: CDR1 DFQATT, CDR2 SNEGSKA (reference sequence). This CDR3 contains 14 residues. With V trimmed by 5 bases and J by 7 bases, 11 bases remained unmatched.